These 16 T cell receptor beta chains came from one sample sequenced in a study of blood T cells in healthy people across ages. With a J-beta primer mix and a sample-barcoded 5' primer, a second PCR ran about 7 to 12 cycles. TCRdb recomputed calls from the 5' RACE reads with MiXCR, one row per CDR3 protein. The table has 540,000 or so distinct CDR3 sequences, approximately 30% seen once. Sequenced: blood. The receptors here all came from a woman in her sixties or seventies in good health.

The gene calls are TRBV20-1 and TRBJ1-2, with unresolved D. The CDR3 has 12 residues. Looked up from germline, CDR1 is DFQATT and CDR2 is SNEGSKA (reference sequence). Deletions cut 3 bases from V and 4 bases from J, with 9 bases between. CDR3 bases: TGCAGTGCTAGTACGGGAGCCTATGGCTACACCTTC. Translated: CSASTGAYGYTF.

This clonotype was recorded a few times. V is TRBV27 and J is TRBJ1-6; D perhaps matches TRBD1 (6 bases). Trimming removed 5 bases from V and 10 bases from J, with 12 bases in between. This CDR3 is 13 amino acids long. Germline V lookup: CDR1 MNHEY, CDR2 SMNVEV (reference sequence). DNA for the CDR3: TGTGCCAGCAGTAACACAGGGTTATCACCCCTCCACTTT. Its protein product is CASSNTGLSPLHF.

The V and J genes are TRBV27 and TRBJ1-2, with 7 positions matching TRBD1. The germline CDR1 and CDR2 sequences are MNHEY and SMNVEV (reference sequence). V shed 7 bases and J 5 bases; nucleotides not matched to a gene: 4. The CDR3 length is 12 residues. Here the CDR3 DNA reads TGTGCCAGCAAGACAGGGCAGTATGGCTACACCTTC. Translated, it gives CASKTGQYGYTF.

The table lists this clonotype with a few counts. This chain links TRBV5-6 with TRBJ2-4; no clear D gene. V was trimmed by 1 base and J by 0 bases, leaving 17 bases between them. The CDR3 loop spans 18 amino acids. Looked up from germline, CDR1 is SGHDT and CDR2 is YYEEEE. CDR3: CASSLNGRGVIAKNIQYF. The CDR3 nucleotides read TGTGCCAGCAGCTTGAACGGTCGTGGGGTGATAGCCAAAAACATTCAGTACTTC.

This clonotype has just a few counts. The rearrangement uses TRBV23-1 and TRBJ2-4; 7 bases agree with TRBD1. TRBV23-1 is an ORF; its function is uncertain. The CDR3 contains 12 residues. V was pared by 8 bases and J by 8 bases, with 6 bases of the junction left unmatched. This chain's CDR3 is CASVLTGDIQYF. CDR3 coding DNA: TGCGCCAGCGTTCTTACAGGGGACATTCAGTACTTC.

There are a few counts of this clonotype. CDR3 amino acids: CASSQEGGTPDGSGANVLTF. The CDR3 DNA reads as TGCGCCAGCAGCCAAGAAGGCGGGACACCGGATGGCTCTGGGGCCAACGTCCTGACTTTC. The chain employs TRBV4-3 and TRBJ2-6; D might be TRBD1 or TRBD2, each matching 6 bases. The CDR3 spans 20 residues. Germline V gives CDR1 LGHNA, CDR2 YSLEER. Trimming stripped 0 bases from V and 0 bases from J, with 18 bases between.

Details on this clonotype: Since the CDR3 does not end with the conserved phenylalanine or tryptophan, this likely comes from a read error. This chain uses TRBV10-3 with TRBJ2-7; TRBD1 is a possible D gene (6 bases). The V end was cut by 4 bases, the J end by 0 bases, with 10 bases between. In germline, CDR1 is ENHRY, CDR2 SYGVKD. The CDR3 spans 14 residues. The DNA of the CDR3 is TGTGCCATCAGTGTAGGGACAAACTCCTACGAGCAGTACCTC. Encoded protein: CAISVGTNSYEQYL.

This clonotype was seen only a few times. V gene TRBV5-1 combines with J gene TRBJ1-4; TRBD1 agrees at 10 bases. Germline V CDR1 and CDR2: SGHRS, YFSETQ. CDR3 length: 16 residues. With V trimmed by 3 bases and J by 5 bases, 7 bases remained unmatched. CDR3 sequence (DNA): TGCGCCAGCAGCTCAAGACCGGGACAGGGGAATGAAAAACTGTTTTTT. Protein: CASSSRPGQGNEKLFF.

The chain has TRBV15 and TRBJ1-5, with D uncertain. Trimming removed 11 bases from V and 4 bases from J, with 21 bases in between. Per the germline V gene, CDR1 is LNHNV and CDR2 is YYDKDF (reference sequence). This CDR3 comprises 15 residues. In DNA, the CDR3 is TGTGCCTCGAGCGGCGGAGGGTACGGGAATCAGCCCCAGCATTTT. The encoded protein is CASSGGGYGNQPQHF.

This clonotype was seen a handful of times. V is TRBV6-2 or TRBV6-3 and J is TRBJ2-4, with 10 bases that match TRBD2. The CDR3 extends over 17 amino acids. Germline lookup yields CDR1 MNHEY and CDR2 SVGEGT. V lost 2 bases to trimming and J lost 1 base; unmatched junction nucleotides: 5. This CDR3 is CASSYRTSGTAKNIQYF. CDR3 bases: TGTGCCAGCAGTTACAGGACTAGCGGTACCGCCAAAAACATTCAGTACTTC.

On this clonotype itself: A junction end diverges from the germline sequence, so it may reflect a read error. V usage is TRBV7-9 and J usage is TRBJ2-5, with a weak D call TRBD1 (5 bases). The J call may be in error: the DNA end matches TRBJ2-7 better. CDR1 and CDR2 (germline): SEHNR, FQNEAQ (reference sequence). CDR3 length: 16 residues. The CDR3 loop reads CAGSLRGNRLSYEQYF. Here the CDR3 DNA reads TGTGCCGGCAGCCTAAGGGGTAATAGGCTTTCCTACGAGCAGTACTTC.

The chain combines TRBV5-1 with TRBJ2-3; D is unclear. Trimming took off 4 bases at V and 3 bases at J, with 12 bases between the two ends. The CDR3 consists of 14 residues. Per the germline V gene, CDR1 is SGHRS and CDR2 is YFSETQ. CDR3 sequence (DNA): TGCGCCAGCAGCCCCGGTTATTTTACAGATACGCAGTATTTT. Translating gives CASSPGYFTDTQYF.

The chain uses TRBV7-2 and TRBJ1-2; D is possibly TRBD1 (5 bases). Germline V CDR1 and CDR2: SGHTA, FQGNSA. V lost 5 bases to trimming and J lost 4 bases, with 20 bases between them. CDR3 size: 16 residues. The CDR3 reads CASSPSSGGSSYGYTF. CDR3 nucleotides: TGTGCCAGCAGCCCCTCTTCTGGGGGAAGCTCCTATGGCTACACCTTC.

This chain joins TRBV29-1 and TRBJ1-2; 9 bases are a match to TRBD1. The germline V gene has CDR1 SQVTM and CDR2 ANQGSEA. The CDR3 spans 14 residues. With V trimmed by 8 bases and J by 5 bases, 12 bases remained unmatched. The CDR3 here is CSFSPGTGKYGYTF. The DNA for the CDR3 is TGCAGCTTCTCACCTGGGACAGGGAAATATGGCTACACCTTC.

Only a few counts were recorded for this clonotype. The chain carries TRBV25-1 and TRBJ2-5; D ambiguous. Germline V lookup: CDR1 MGHDK, CDR2 SYGVNS. This CDR3 spans 14 amino acids. V lost 2 bases to trimming and J lost 3 bases, with 10 bases between them. The CDR3 bases are TGTGCCAGCAGTGAACCCAGTGTGAAAGAGACCCAGTACTTC. It is translated as CASSEPSVKETQYF.

In this sample, this clonotype turned up many times. CDR3 DNA: TGCGCCAGCAGCTGGACAGGAACGAGCTCCTACGAGCAGTACTTC. The encoded protein is CASSWTGTSSYEQYF. V is TRBV5-1 and J is TRBJ2-7, with 7 bases lining up with TRBD1. V trimming: 3 bases; J trimming: 0 bases; junction bases outside the gene matches: 6. Germline CDR1 is SGHRS and CDR2 is YFSETQ. This CDR3 is 15 amino acids long.